One T cell receptor beta chain is described in this entry. TCRdb recomputed calls from the 5' RACE reads with MiXCR, one row per CDR3 protein. Altogether over 350,000 distinct CDR3 sequences are present, 20% to 25% being singletons, with the ten largest covering 7.5% to 10%. The source of the sample is a study of T-cell memory formation after mild COVID-19. The CDR3 has 13 residues. Germline lookup yields CDR1 MNHNS and CDR2 SASEGT. Trimming stripped 7 bases from V and 4 bases from J, with 13 bases between. Sequenced material: PBMCs or a T cell subset sorted from them (not recorded which). The sequence was obtained from an adult woman who had mild COVID-19 (a few samples of this study predate the infection). Cell type and time point are not known. J is TRBJ1-1 and V is TRBV6-1, with unresolved D. The CDR3 loop is CASMRGSGTEAFF. The CDR3 DNA follows: TGTGCCAGCATGCGGGGTTCAGGCACTGAAGCTTTCTTT.